One and the same sample provided the 14 T cell receptor beta chains below, sequenced in a study of cytomegalovirus exposure and HLA in healthy donors. Sequencing was performed with immunoSEQ multiplex PCR; in TCRdb, only in-frame clones are kept and a portion is missing. The data show about 170,000 clones, roughly nine tenths seen once. The specimen was PBMCs. These receptors were collected from a woman in her 30s in good health and CMV-seronegative.

The rearrangement uses TRBV25-1 and TRBJ2-2, with 8 bases that match TRBD2. The V segment lost 4 bases and the J segment 1 base; nucleotides outside the gene matches: 5. CDR3 length equals 16 residues. Germline V lookup: CDR1 MGHDK, CDR2 SYGVNS. CDR3 coding DNA: TGTGCCAGCAGTGTATCGGGGGGGCTGAACACCGGGGAGCTGTTTTTT. Translation: CASSVSGGLNTGELFF.

The rearrangement uses TRBV6-1 and TRBJ2-7; D gene ambiguous. The germline CDR1 and CDR2 sequences are MNHNS and SASEGT. This CDR3 comprises 13 residues. V was clipped by 7 bases and J by 0 bases, with 10 bases between them. The CDR3 sequence: CASTQDPSYEQYF. The CDR3 DNA reads TGTGCCAGCACCCAGGACCCCTCCTACGAGCAGTACTTC.

The J gene is TRBJ2-1, the V gene TRBV9, with no clear D. CDR3 size: 12 residues. Germline CDR1 SGDLS, CDR2 YYNGEE. V lost 0 bases and J lost 7, with 5 bases in between. CDR3 sequence reads: CASSVDRNEQFF. The CDR3 nucleotides read TGTGCCAGCAGCGTAGATAGGAATGAGCAGTTCTTC.

The rearrangement joins TRBV2 to TRBJ2-7; TRBD2 agrees at 10 bases. The CDR3 is 14 amino acids. V was pared by 8 bases and J by 4 bases, with 8 bases of the junction left unmatched. Germline CDR1 is SNHLY and CDR2 is FYNNEI. In nucleotides, the CDR3 is TGTGCCAGCGGCGATCTAGCGGGAGCTTACGAGCAGTACTTC. Translated: CASGDLAGAYEQYF.

This chain joins TRBV5-4 and TRBJ2-1; 9 nucleotides match TRBD1. The length of the CDR3 is 17 residues. V was clipped by 1 base and J by 4 bases; unmatched bases: 9. In germline, CDR1 is SGHNT, CDR2 YYREEE (reference sequence). CDR3 region: CASSLWSGTGLYNEQFF. The CDR3 coding sequence is TGTGCCAGCAGCTTGTGGTCCGGGACAGGGCTTTACAATGAGCAGTTCTTC.

The chain recombines TRBV27 with TRBJ2-7; possible D gene TRBD1, 6 bases. CDR1 and CDR2 (germline): MNHEY, SMNVEV (reference sequence). The CDR3 covers 17 residues. The V gene lost 5 bases and the J gene lost 6 bases, with 26 bases spanning the gap. CDR3 sequence reads: CASSQSAFGQRTFEQYF. DNA of the CDR3: TGTGCCAGCAGTCAATCGGCCTTTGGACAGAGGACTTTCGAGCAGTACTTC.

The V call is TRBV2, the J call TRBJ2-6; possibly TRBD2 for D (5 bases). CDR3 length equals 16 residues. V lost 3 bases, J lost 0 bases, and 9 bases lay in between. Germline lookup yields CDR1 SNHLY and CDR2 FYNNEI. CDR3 protein: CASSDASLSGANVLTF. CDR3 sequence (DNA): TGTGCCAGCAGTGACGCTAGCCTCTCTGGGGCCAACGTCCTGACTTTC. The full variable domain, its missing parts supplied by reference TRBV2 and TRBJ2-6, is EPEVTQTPSHQVTQMGQEVILRCVPISNHLYFYWYRQILGQKVEFLVSFYNNEISEKSEIFDDQFSVERPDGSNFTLKIRSTKLEDSAMYFCASSDASLSGANVLTFGAGSRLTVL.

In its sample, this clone was seen once. The chain uses TRBV5-5 and TRBJ2-7; 7 bases are a match to TRBD1. Germline assignment: CDR1 SGHKS and CDR2 YYEKEE (reference sequence). The CDR3 has 14 amino acids. V trimming: 4 bases; J trimming: 2 bases; junction bases outside the gene matches: 6. The CDR3 sequence is CASSKDRKTYEQYF. The CDR3 nucleotides are TGTGCCAGCAGCAAGGACAGGAAGACCTACGAGCAGTACTTC.

A single count supports this clone. The chain has TRBV4-1 and TRBJ1-5, with D possibly being TRBD1 (5 bases). V dropped 0 bases and J dropped 4 bases, with 10 bases sitting between them. The CDR3 runs to 15 residues. In germline, CDR1 is MGHRA, CDR2 YSYEKL. CDR3 residues: CASSQEGWGNQPQHF. DNA for the CDR3: TGCGCCAGCAGCCAAGAGGGGTGGGGGAATCAGCCCCAGCATTTT.

The V call is TRBV27, the J call TRBJ2-3, with D unclear. The CDR3 runs 18 residues. Germline V gives CDR1 MNHEY, CDR2 SMNVEV (reference sequence). V lost 3 bases and J lost 0, with 19 bases in between. CDR3 DNA: TGTGCCAGCAGTTTCCCCCTAGGAAGGTACGCTAGCACAGATACGCAGTATTTT. Translating gives CASSFPLGRYASTDTQYF.

The genes are TRBV5-1 and TRBJ2-5; 9 bases agree with TRBD1. The CDR3 is 14 amino acids. Trimming removed 4 bases from V and 5 bases from J; junction bases left unmatched: 6. CDR1 SGHRS and CDR2 YFSETQ come from the germline V gene. CDR3 sequence (DNA): TGCGCCAGCAGCCCGGGACAGGGTCTTGAGACCCAGTACTTC. It yields the protein CASSPGQGLETQYF.

V is TRBV7-8 and J is TRBJ2-7; D might be TRBD1 (5 bases). Germline V gene sequence: CDR1 SGHVS, CDR2 FQNEAQ. V lost 0 bases and J lost 4, with 10 bases in between. This CDR3 is built from 14 residues. DNA for the CDR3: TGTGCCAGCAGCTTAGCGCCGACAGAATACGAGCAGTACTTC. Encoded protein: CASSLAPTEYEQYF.

The V call is TRBV7-3, the J call TRBJ2-1; TRBD1 or TRBD2 may be the D gene (5 bases each). The CDR3 is 15 amino acids. The germline V and J ends were trimmed by 0 bases and 7 bases, with 13 bases remaining between them. Per germline, CDR1 SGHTA and CDR2 FQGTGA. The CDR3 region has the DNA TGTGCCAGCAGCTTAACGGGGCTAGCCCGTAATGAGCAGTTCTTC. This sequence encodes CASSLTGLARNEQFF.

The V gene is TRBV19, the J gene TRBJ1-4; D unclear. Germline loops: CDR1 LNHDA, CDR2 SQIVND (reference sequence). The V and J ends lost 5 bases and 8 bases respectively, with 15 bases between them. The CDR3 has 14 residues. The CDR3 region is CASSGIGIGEKLFF. In nucleotides, the CDR3 is TGTGCCAGTAGTGGTATAGGGATTGGAGAAAAACTGTTTTTT.